One and the same sample provided the 19 T cell receptor beta chains below, sequenced in a study of patients and donors after allogeneic stem cell transplantation (dated by TCRdb to 2018 to 2020). Receptor libraries were prepared by RT-PCR. Sequencing used a NextSeq 550. The public reads were reprocessed in TCRdb via fastp at Q25 and MiXCR, keeping in-frame beta chains. A single entry per CDR3 protein holds the most common genes and DNA from its merged rows. Within this sample are over 130,000 distinct CDR3 sequences, with approximately 35% of them counted one time only. The ten most abundant clones make up about 50% of the sample. The sequenced material came from blood, either unsorted or a sorted T cell fraction (not recorded which). The receptors were sampled from a human donor who was either an allogeneic HSCT recipient or a stem cell or donor lymphocyte infusion donor (not recorded which). It is not recorded whose cells these are; they may come from a transplant donor.

The V call is TRBV6-2 or TRBV6-3, the J call TRBJ1-5, with TRBD1 matching over 9 bases. The germline V gene has CDR1 MNHEY and CDR2 SVGEGT. V gave up 5 bases and J gave up 6 bases; unmatched junction bases: 11. The CDR3 has 16 residues. The CDR3 bases are TGTGCCAGCAGTCACCTATTACAGGGGGCAGCTCAGCCCCAGCATTTT. Translating it yields CASSHLLQGAAQPQHF.

CDR3 DNA sequence: TGTGCCAGCAGCCACCCCTCGGCTAGCGGGGGCAGGATGGGGAATGAGCAGTTCTTC. Its protein product is CASSHPSASGGRMGNEQFF. The rearrangement uses TRBV12-3 or TRBV12-4 and TRBJ2-1; 10 bases match TRBD2. V shed 6 bases and J 7 bases; nucleotides not matched to a gene: 21. The CDR3 covers 19 residues.

CDR3: CASRLGQGSTPLHF. CDR3 DNA sequence: TGTGCCAGCAGACTAGGACAGGGGTCGACACCCCTCCACTTT. The V call is TRBV11-2, the J call TRBJ1-6; 9 bases agree with TRBD1. This CDR3 comprises 14 residues. The V segment lost 6 bases and the J segment 11 bases; nucleotides outside the gene matches: 8. Germline V lookup: CDR1 SGHAT, CDR2 FQNNGV. Full variable domain (remainder filled in from reference TRBV11-2 and TRBJ1-6): EAGVAQSPRYKIIEKRQSVAFWCNPISGHATLYWYQQILGQGPKLLIQFQNNGVVDDSQLPKDRFSAERLKGVDSTLKIQPAKLEDSAVYLCASRLGQGSTPLHFGNGTRLTVT.

J is TRBJ2-2 and V is TRBV5-1; D gene ambiguous. Germline lookup yields CDR1 SGHRS and CDR2 YFSETQ. V was clipped by 7 bases and J by 6 bases, with 7 bases between them. CDR3 length: 11 amino acids. The CDR3 DNA sequence: TGCGCCAGCGCAAGTTCCGGGGAGCTGTTTTTT. Translated: CASASSGELFF.

This clonotype came up a few times. V is TRBV6-2 or TRBV6-3 and J is TRBJ1-6; TRBD1 agrees at 7 bases. Losses at the gene ends were 6 bases for V and 9 bases for J; bases not matched to a gene: 5. This CDR3 has 13 residues. Germline values: CDR1 MNHEY, CDR2 SVGEGT. Here the CDR3 reads CASRPRGTSPLHF. The DNA of the CDR3 is TGTGCCAGCAGACCCAGGGGGACTTCACCCCTCCACTTT.

Concerning this clonotype itself: As the CDR3 is not closed by the conserved phenylalanine or tryptophan, this likely results from a read error. V usage is TRBV3-1 and J usage is TRBJ1-5, with D perhaps matching TRBD1 (5 bases). The CDR3 consists of 13 residues. Trimming removed 3 bases at V and 9 bases at J, with 12 bases between. CDR1 is LGHDT, CDR2 YNNKEL, per germline (reference sequence). CDR3 loop: CASSQVTGGPQHL. The CDR3 DNA reads as TGTGCCAGCAGCCAGGTTACGGGGGGGCCCCAGCATTTG.

The V gene is TRBV10-2, the J gene TRBJ1-4; no firm D call. With 2 bases removed from V and 8 bases from J, the gap between germline ends came to 6 bases. The CDR3 loop spans 12 amino acids. CDR1 is WSHSY, CDR2 SAAADI, per germline. The CDR3 sequence: CASSELGEKLFF. DNA for the CDR3: TGCGCCAGCAGTGAGCTGGGCGAAAAACTGTTTTTT.

The rearrangement joins TRBV6-5 to TRBJ1-5; D gene uncertain. The length of the CDR3 is 15 residues. V shed 0 bases and J shed 2 bases, with 8 bases lying between them. The germline V gene encodes CDR1 MNHEY and CDR2 SVGAGI. The CDR3 here is CASSYSSWGNQPQHF. The CDR3 DNA sequence: TGTGCCAGCAGTTACTCCTCGTGGGGCAATCAGCCCCAGCATTTT.

This chain joins TRBV29-1 and TRBJ2-1; D gene uncertain. Trimming pared 1 base from V and 4 bases from J, leaving 5 bases between. Germline lookup yields CDR1 SQVTM and CDR2 ANQGSEA. The CDR3 covers 12 residues. The CDR3 nucleotides read TGCAGCGTTGAAGGGTTTTACAATGAGCAGTTCTTC. This sequence encodes CSVEGFYNEQFF.

In its sample, this clonotype was seen a few times. The rearrangement links TRBV7-2 to TRBJ1-2; perhaps TRBD1 as D (5 bases). The germline gives CDR1 SGHTA, CDR2 FQGNSA. The ends were cut back, 9 bases at V and 3 bases at J, with 14 bases in the middle. The CDR3 is 13 amino acids. The CDR3 here is CASQAKGHYGYTF. For the CDR3, the DNA is TGTGCCAGTCAAGCTAAGGGGCACTATGGCTACACCTTC.

This clonotype was counted many times. The gene calls are TRBV5-6 and TRBJ2-3; D is uncertain. The germline gives CDR1 SGHDT, CDR2 YYEEEE. CDR3 length: 15 residues. V was cut by 2 bases and J by 5 bases, with 15 bases left in between. CDR3 sequence: CASSFAPVEEDTQYF. CDR3 in DNA: TGTGCCAGCAGCTTCGCCCCGGTAGAGGAAGATACGCAGTATTTT.

This clonotype was found a few times. This chain joins TRBV12-3 or TRBV12-4 and TRBJ1-6; possible D gene TRBD1, 5 bases. The CDR3 sequence is 14 residues long. With 3 bases removed from V and 7 bases from J, the gap between germline ends came to 10 bases. CDR3 sequence reads: CASSFAGLNSPLHF. The CDR3 bases are TGTGCCAGCAGTTTTGCAGGGTTGAATTCACCCCTCCACTTT.

The CDR3 bases are TGCGCCAGCAGCCCATCGGACAGGGGAGTCGGCTACACCTTC. This translates into CASSPSDRGVGYTF. The chain has TRBV5-1 and TRBJ1-2; 9 bases are shared with TRBD1. Germline lookup yields CDR1 SGHRS and CDR2 YFSETQ. With 4 bases clipped from V and 8 bases from J, the junction kept 9 bases outside the gene matches. This CDR3 has 14 amino acids.

This rearrangement joins TRBV29-1 to TRBJ1-2, with TRBD1 matching over 7 bases. The V gene end was trimmed by 3 bases and the J gene end by 3 bases; junction bases not matched to a gene: 4. The CDR3 sequence is 13 residues long. The germline V gene has CDR1 SQVTM and CDR2 ANQGSEA. The CDR3 sequence: CSVDRGDDYGYTF. CDR3 in DNA: TGCAGCGTTGACAGGGGGGATGACTATGGCTACACCTTC.

The chain links TRBV5-6 to TRBJ1-4; D is ambiguous. This CDR3 has 15 amino acids. Germline V lookup: CDR1 SGHDT, CDR2 YYEEEE. Trimming stripped 1 base from V and 2 bases from J, with 9 bases between. The CDR3 loop is CASSLSEGTNEKLFF. CDR3 coding DNA: TGTGCCAGCAGCTTGTCAGAGGGCACTAATGAAAAACTGTTTTTT.

This chain joins TRBV20-1 and TRBJ2-1; D might be TRBD2 (6 bases). Per germline, CDR1 DFQATT and CDR2 SNEGSKA (reference sequence). The CDR3 totals 11 residues. The CDR3 DNA reads as TGCAGGGCGGGACTTCCCAATGAGCAGTTCTTC. This sequence encodes CRAGLPNEQFF.

This clonotype was recorded a few times. V gene TRBV12-3 or TRBV12-4 combines with J gene TRBJ2-2; 13 bases agree with TRBD2. Trimming cost V 6 bases and J 4 bases; bases outside gene matches: 8. The CDR3 consists of 17 residues. The CDR3 is CASRRTSGGSLTGELFF. The CDR3 coding sequence is TGTGCCAGCAGGCGGACTAGCGGGGGTTCCCTCACCGGGGAGCTGTTTTTT.

CDR3 region: CSVAGQGQPQHF. The DNA for the CDR3 is TGCAGCGTTGCGGGACAGGGTCAGCCCCAGCATTTT. This sequence joins TRBV29-1 and TRBJ1-5; 9 bases align to TRBD1. CDR1 is SQVTM, CDR2 ANQGSEA, per germline. J lost 6 bases, V lost 4 bases, and 1 base had no gene match. The CDR3 is made up of 12 amino acids.

V usage is TRBV28 and J usage is TRBJ2-3, with D perhaps being TRBD1 or TRBD2 (6 bases each). The germline gives CDR1 MDHEN, CDR2 SYDVKM. The ends were cut back, 2 bases at V and 6 bases at J, with 12 bases in the middle. The CDR3 contains 14 residues. CDR3 bases: TGTGCCAGCAGTTTACGGGGGCTCGCGGATACGCAGTATTTT. This sequence encodes CASSLRGLADTQYF.